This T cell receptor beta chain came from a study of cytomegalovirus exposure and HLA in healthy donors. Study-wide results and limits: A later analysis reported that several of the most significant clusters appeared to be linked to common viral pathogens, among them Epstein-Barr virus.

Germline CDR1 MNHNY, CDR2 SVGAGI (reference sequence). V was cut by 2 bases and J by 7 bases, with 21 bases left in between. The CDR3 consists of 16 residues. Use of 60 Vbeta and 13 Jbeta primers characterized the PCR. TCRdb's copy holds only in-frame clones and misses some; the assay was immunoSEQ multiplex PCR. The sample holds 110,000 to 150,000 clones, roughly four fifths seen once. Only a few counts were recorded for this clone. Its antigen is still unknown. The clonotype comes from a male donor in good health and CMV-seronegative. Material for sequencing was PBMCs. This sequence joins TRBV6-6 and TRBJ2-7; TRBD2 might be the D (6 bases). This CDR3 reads CASSYPSAAPLREQYF. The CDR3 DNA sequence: TGTGCCAGCAGTTACCCTAGCGCGGCACCACTACGAGAGCAGTACTTC.